The clone carrying this TCR beta chain was counted at least ten times. Its specificity is not known. A read error may account for a junction end that differs from germline. The team produced cDNA through 5'RACE using 10-nucleotide random UMIs. Over 170 million TCR-beta sequences from 15-18 subjects came out of each sequencing run. TCRdb reprocessed the 5' RACE reads via MiXCR and lists one record per CDR3 protein. The data hold some 10,000 distinct CDR3 sequences, with around 21% observed a single time. This record comes from a study of neurological immune-mediated disorders. CDR1 is SGHAT and CDR2 is FQNNGV in the germline V gene. This CDR3 has 17 residues. Findings and limits, study-wide: The greatest TCR clonal expansion occurred in HTLV-1-associated myelopathy and the least in multiple sclerosis, which fell below healthy controls. Expanded clones shared no identical CDR3 amino acid sequences across subjects, which suggested private TCR-beta repertoires in all groups.

The receptor was isolated from a middle-aged woman with multiple sclerosis. The chain combines TRBV11-2 with TRBJ2-5; TRBD2 is a possible D gene (6 bases). Sequenced material: CD8+ T cells from blood. As DNA, the CDR3 is TGTGCCAGCAGCAATCCGAGGGTGGAACTAGCTCGAGAGGCCCAGTACTTC. It specifies CASSNPRVELAREAQYF.